This T cell receptor (beta chain) was retrieved from a study of PD-L1 blockade in urothelial cancer. About the research overall: Blood gave a median about 140,000 T cells.

Only in-frame clones appear in the TCRdb table, and some are missing; sequencing was by immunoSEQ multiplex PCR. In the table there are about 84,000 clones, roughly 80% of which are singletons. V gave up 0 bases and J gave up 3 bases, with 13 bases separating them. The CDR3 runs 16 residues. The V gene's germline CDR1 is SGDLS and CDR2 YYNGEE. This chain links TRBV9 with TRBJ1-5; D is undetermined. The sequencing used PBMCs, collected around atezolizumab (anti-PD-L1) treatment. The receptor was derived from a man between 65 and 80 years old with urothelial cancer. The CDR3 is CASSVGSEQSNQPQHF. The CDR3 DNA reads as TGTGCCAGCAGCGTAGGGTCGGAACAGTCCAATCAGCCCCAGCATTTT.